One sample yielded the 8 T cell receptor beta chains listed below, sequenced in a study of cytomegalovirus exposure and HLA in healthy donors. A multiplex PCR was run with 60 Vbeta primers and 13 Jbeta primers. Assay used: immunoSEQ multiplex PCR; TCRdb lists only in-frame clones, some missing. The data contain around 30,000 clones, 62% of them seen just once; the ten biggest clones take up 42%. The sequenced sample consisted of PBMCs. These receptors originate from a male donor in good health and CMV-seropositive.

CDR3 residues: CASSQGGYDGEQYF. The CDR3 nucleotides are TGCGCCAGCAGCCAGGGAGGCTACGACGGTGAGCAGTACTTC. The chain employs TRBV4-1 and TRBJ2-7; a possible D gene is TRBD2 (6 bases). Trimming took 3 bases from V and 7 from J, leaving 16 bases between them. The CDR3 is 14 residues long. Per germline, CDR1 MGHRA and CDR2 YSYEKL.

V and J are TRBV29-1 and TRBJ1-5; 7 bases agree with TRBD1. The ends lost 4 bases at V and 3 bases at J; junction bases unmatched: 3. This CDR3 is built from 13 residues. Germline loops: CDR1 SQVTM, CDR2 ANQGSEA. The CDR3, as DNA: TGCAGCGTTGCGGGACAGCTCAATCAGCCCCAGCATTTT. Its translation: CSVAGQLNQPQHF.

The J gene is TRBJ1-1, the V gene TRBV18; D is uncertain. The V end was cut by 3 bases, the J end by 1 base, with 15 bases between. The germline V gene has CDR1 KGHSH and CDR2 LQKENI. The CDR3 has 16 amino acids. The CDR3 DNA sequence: TGTGCCAGCTCACCCCAAGCCAGGCGGGAGAACACTGAAGCTTTCTTT. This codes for CASSPQARRENTEAFF. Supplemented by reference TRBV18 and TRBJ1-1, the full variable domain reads NAGVMQNPRHLVRRRGQEARLRCSPMKGHSHVYWYRQLPEEGLKFMVYLQKENIIDESGMPKERFSAEFPKEGPSILRIQQVVRGDSAAYFCASSPQARRENTEAFFGQGTRLTVV.

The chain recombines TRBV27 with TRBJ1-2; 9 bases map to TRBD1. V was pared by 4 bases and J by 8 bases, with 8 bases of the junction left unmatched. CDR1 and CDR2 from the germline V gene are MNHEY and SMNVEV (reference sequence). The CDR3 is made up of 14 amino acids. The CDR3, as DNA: TGTGCCAGCAGTTATGGGACAGGGCAGGCAGGCTACACCTTC. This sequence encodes CASSYGTGQAGYTF.

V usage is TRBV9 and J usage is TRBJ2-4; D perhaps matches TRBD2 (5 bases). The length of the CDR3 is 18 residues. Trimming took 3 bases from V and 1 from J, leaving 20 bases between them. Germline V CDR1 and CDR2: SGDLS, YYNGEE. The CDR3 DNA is TGTGCCAGCAGCGCCGGAGAGGGTTTCGTGGGGGCCAAAAACATTCAGTACTTC. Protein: CASSAGEGFVGAKNIQYF.

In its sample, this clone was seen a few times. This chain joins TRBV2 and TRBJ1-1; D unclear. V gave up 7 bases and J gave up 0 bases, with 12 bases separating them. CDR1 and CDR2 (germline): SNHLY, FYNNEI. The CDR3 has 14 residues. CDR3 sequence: CASTGQPMNTEAFF. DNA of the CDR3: TGTGCCAGCACTGGGCAGCCCATGAACACTGAAGCTTTCTTT.

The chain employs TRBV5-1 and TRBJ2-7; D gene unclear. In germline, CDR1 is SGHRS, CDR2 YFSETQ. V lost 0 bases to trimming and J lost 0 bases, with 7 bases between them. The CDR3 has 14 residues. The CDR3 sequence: CASSLDSVSYEQYF. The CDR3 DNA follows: TGCGCCAGCAGCTTGGATAGTGTCTCCTACGAGCAGTACTTC.

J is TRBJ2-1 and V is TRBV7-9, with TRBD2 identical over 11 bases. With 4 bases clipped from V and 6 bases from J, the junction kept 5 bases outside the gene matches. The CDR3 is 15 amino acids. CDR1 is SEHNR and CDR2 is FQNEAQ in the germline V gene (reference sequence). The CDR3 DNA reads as TGTGCCAGCAGCTCACTAGCGGGAGAAGGCAATGAGCAGTTCTTC. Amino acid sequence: CASSSLAGEGNEQFF.